The 3 T cell receptor beta chains below were found in one sample sequenced in a study of T cell changes during pregnancy in multiple sclerosis. The method was immunoSEQ multiplex PCR; TCRdb's version includes in-frame clones alone and lacks a portion of them. The sample gives roughly 69,000 clones, roughly 90% of which show up once; around 0.3% is in the top ten. The input for sequencing was CD4+ T cells from peripheral blood mononuclear cells, taken in the third trimester of pregnancy. These receptors all come from a female donor in good health, enrolled as a control in a pregnancy study.

The rearrangement joins TRBV25-1 to TRBJ1-2; 7 bases line up with TRBD1. Looked up from germline, CDR1 is MGHDK and CDR2 is SYGVNS. The junction had 9 bases not matched to a gene; V was cut back by 6 bases and J by 8 bases. This CDR3 region has 13 residues. CDR3 coding DNA: TGTGCCAGCAGGAAGGAGGGGGCCGGGGGCTACACCTTC. Its protein is CASRKEGAGGYTF.

This clone was detected only once. The chain uses TRBV19 and TRBJ2-2, with D unresolved. The CDR3 runs 14 residues. CDR1 is LNHDA, CDR2 SQIVND, per germline (reference sequence). V was clipped by 6 bases and J by 4 bases, with 12 bases between them. Here the CDR3 DNA reads TGTGCCAGTAGCCCCAGGATTTCCACCGGGGAGCTGTTTTTT. It is translated as CASSPRISTGELFF. The whole variable domain, remainder taken from reference TRBV19 and TRBJ2-2, is DGGITQSPKYLFRKEGQNVTLSCEQNLNHDAMYWYRQDPGQGLRLIYYSQIVNDFQKGDIAEGYSVSREKKESFPLTVTSAQKNPTAFYLCASSPRISTGELFFGEGSRLTVL.

V and J are TRBV6-6 and TRBJ2-1; 9 positions match TRBD2. This CDR3 is 15 amino acids long. Germline lookup yields CDR1 MNHNY and CDR2 SVGAGI (reference sequence). With 6 bases clipped from V and 9 bases from J, the junction kept 12 bases outside the gene matches. Here the CDR3 reads CASRPGRGGLGEQFF. The CDR3 coding sequence is TGTGCCAGCAGACCAGGGCGGGGGGGCCTTGGTGAGCAGTTCTTC.